The clone carrying this T cell receptor beta chain has more than one count but fewer than ten. Its specificity is not known. The source of the sample is a study of beta chain features in type 1 diabetes. A single heparinised draw of roughly 120 mL on average was taken per donor. Sorting with CD45RO/CCR7/CD25/CD127/CD95/CD27 yielded naive, central memory, regulatory and stem-like memory CD4+ cells. V was pared by 5 bases and J by 12 bases, with 23 bases between. The CDR3 is 14 amino acids. Germline V lookup: CDR1 SGHTA, CDR2 FQGNSA. As every portion of the isolated RNA was reverse transcribed, the sequencing read expressed TCRB transcripts. Assay used: immunoSEQ multiplex PCR; TCRdb lists only in-frame clones, some missing. The sample lists a few hundred thousand clones, roughly 12% occurring once. Study-wide points: Any HLA-type effect on TCRB rearrangement remained unresolved here. The study found that naive, central memory and Treg TCRB repertoires appeared more similar in patients than in healthy donors. In every one of the four CD4+ subsets, TCRB CDR3s were moderately but significantly shorter in Type 1 diabetes patients.

This clonotype was sampled from a woman under 30 with type 1 diabetes. The chain has TRBV7-2 and TRBJ2-7; possible D gene TRBD1, 7 bases. Sequenced sample: naive CD4+ T cells from blood. The DNA for the CDR3 is TGTGCCAGCAGCCCCGTACAGGACAGGCGGGGTAGGTACTTC. Translated: CASSPVQDRRGRYF. The full variable domain, completed using reference TRBV7-2 and TRBJ2-7, is GAGVSQSPSNKVTEKGKDVELRCDPISGHTALYWYRQSLGQGLEFLIYFQGNSAPDKSGLPSDRFSAERTGGSVSTLTIQRTQQEDSAVYLCASSPVQDRRGRYFGPGTRLTVT.